The 23 T cell receptor beta chains reported below all come from one sample, sequenced in a study of identical twins. TCRdb re-analysed the 5' RACE reads in MiXCR, keeping a single row per CDR3 protein. The sample yields 350,000 to 600,000 distinct CDR3 sequences, 12% to 15% seen once. These records were also assigned to another study, of yellow fever vaccine responses in identical twins.

The specimen sequenced was CD4+ T cells sorted from blood. These receptors were collected from a woman in her late teens or twenties in good health.

This clonotype has more than one count but fewer than ten. The chain couples TRBV25-1 to TRBJ2-7, with D perhaps being TRBD1 or TRBD2 (5 bases each). Germline-derived CDR1 and CDR2 are MGHDK and SYGVNS. The CDR3 sequence is 15 residues long. V lost 10 bases and J lost 5, with 24 bases in between. As DNA, the CDR3 is TGTGCCACCGGGGCGGTCGGAGCCTGGGATAACGAGCAGTACTTC. Translating it yields CATGAVGAWDNEQYF.

This clonotype was seen many times. This chain connects TRBV11-2 to TRBJ2-7; no clear D. The length of the CDR3 is 18 residues. Trimming left V 6 bases short and J 6 bases short, with 30 bases between. Looked up from germline, CDR1 is SGHAT and CDR2 is FQNNGV. This CDR3 reads CASSQFLSTDAQSTEQYF. The CDR3 DNA is TGTGCCAGCAGTCAATTTCTCTCAACGGACGCCCAGAGTACCGAGCAGTACTTC.

With respect to this clonotype: A much bigger clone sits one base away, suggesting this may be a read error. Given the absence of the conserved phenylalanine or tryptophan at the CDR3 end, a read error is likely. V gene TRBV29-1 combines with J gene TRBJ2-1, with 14 bases matching TRBD2. The germline CDR1 and CDR2 sequences are SQVTM and ANQGSEA. Trimming took 8 bases from V and 4 from J; bases not matched to a gene: 16. The CDR3 totals 18 residues. The DNA of the CDR3 is TGCAGCATACTAGGCGGGACTAGCGGGAGTGGAGGTTACAATGAGCAGTTCATC. Translating gives CSILGGTSGSGGYNEQFI.

This clonotype was found many times. V and J are TRBV12-3 or TRBV12-4 and TRBJ2-3; D may be TRBD1 (5 bases). V was cut by 5 bases and J by 1 base, with 28 bases left in between. CDR3 length equals 20 residues. CDR3 sequence (DNA): TGTGCCAGCAGTCAAACACGACCCCCGGGCTCCCAGGGCCGCACAGATACGCAGTATTTT. Its protein is CASSQTRPPGSQGRTDTQYF.

V usage is TRBV20-1 and J usage is TRBJ1-1; D not resolved. The germline CDR1 and CDR2 sequences are DFQATT and SNEGSKA (reference sequence). Trimming took off 5 bases at V and 7 bases at J, with 20 bases between the two ends. The CDR3 loop spans 14 amino acids. In DNA, the CDR3 is TGCAGTGCTGGTCCGACTGTGCAGCGGAGTGAAGCTTTCTTT. Its translation: CSAGPTVQRSEAFF.

The V gene is TRBV6-2 or TRBV6-3, the J gene TRBJ1-2, with no clear D. The CDR3 covers 11 residues. Per germline, CDR1 MNHEY and CDR2 SVGEGT. V was pared by 0 bases and J by 10 bases, with 6 bases between. CDR3 loop: CASSYSRYYTF. The DNA of the CDR3 is TGTGCCAGCAGTTACTCGAGGTACTACACCTTC.

The sample holds a few counts of this clonotype. This chain uses TRBV10-3 with TRBJ2-7, with 7 bases that match TRBD2. CDR1 is ENHRY, CDR2 SYGVKD, per germline. This CDR3 has 13 amino acids. With 6 bases clipped from V and 6 bases from J, the junction kept 8 bases outside the gene matches. The CDR3 protein is CAIRGASGAEQYF. CDR3 DNA sequence: TGTGCCATCAGAGGAGCTAGCGGAGCCGAGCAGTACTTC.

This sequence joins TRBV12-3 or TRBV12-4 and TRBJ2-7, with D possibly matching TRBD1 (5 bases). Trimming removed 1 base at V and 6 bases at J, with 7 bases between. This CDR3 region has 12 residues. The CDR3 loop is CASSLGQREQYF. CDR3 bases: TGTGCCAGCAGTTTAGGACAGCGCGAGCAGTACTTC.

This rearrangement joins TRBV5-1 to TRBJ2-4, with no clear D. V lost 0 bases and J 5 bases, leaving 12 bases between the germline ends. Germline CDR1 SGHRS, CDR2 YFSETQ. The CDR3 is made up of 15 amino acids. The CDR3 coding sequence is TGCGCCAGCAGCTTGGAAGGCAGAACAGAAAACATTCAGTACTTC. Translation gives CASSLEGRTENIQYF.

In this sample, this clonotype turned up a few times. The chain couples TRBV27 to TRBJ2-1; 8 nucleotides line up with TRBD1. V lost 1 base, J lost 8 bases, and 13 bases stayed unmatched. Germline CDR1 reads MNHEY; CDR2 reads SMNVEV (reference sequence). The CDR3 runs to 17 residues. The CDR3 DNA is TGTGCCAGCAGTTTATTCCGTGGGGCAGGGGGCTTCGATGAGCAGTTCTTC. It encodes CASSLFRGAGGFDEQFF.

On this clonotype: A much larger clonotype is one base distant, so this may be a read error. This chain joins TRBV3-1 and TRBJ2-7; TRBD2 might be the D (6 bases). Germline V lookup: CDR1 LGHDT, CDR2 YNNKEL (reference sequence). This CDR3 spans 13 amino acids. V lost 4 bases, J lost 0 bases, and 7 bases lay in between. As DNA, the CDR3 is TGTGCCAGCAGCCGGAGGGCCTCCTACGAGCAGTACTTC. Its translation: CASSRRASYEQYF.

The V and J genes are TRBV18 and TRBJ1-1; the match to TRBD1 covers 7 bases. The trim removed 3 bases at V and 1 base at J, leaving 2 bases unmatched. Looked up from germline, CDR1 is KGHSH and CDR2 is LQKENI. CDR3 length: 14 amino acids. The DNA of the CDR3 is TGTGCCAGCTCACCGGGACAGCCGAACACTGAAGCTTTCTTT. Translating gives CASSPGQPNTEAFF.

This clonotype was found a few times. One junction end disagrees with the germline gene, perhaps due to a read error. The V and J genes are TRBV3-1 and TRBJ2-7, with D perhaps TRBD2 (6 bases). The CDR3 sequence is 11 residues long. Germline CDR1 is LGHDT and CDR2 is YNNKEL (reference sequence). The CDR3 region is CAAGYSYEQYF. The CDR3 region has the DNA TGCGCGGCGGGGTACTCCTACGAGCAGTACTTC.

This clonotype was observed a few times. V gene TRBV7-2 combines with J gene TRBJ2-3, with 7 bases lining up with TRBD1. CDR3 size: 15 residues. Per the germline V gene, CDR1 is SGHTA and CDR2 is FQGNSA. V lost 3 bases, J lost 1 base, and 4 bases stayed unmatched. The CDR3 loop reads CASSFRQGGTDTQYF. Written as DNA, the CDR3 is TGTGCCAGCAGCTTTAGACAGGGAGGCACAGATACGCAGTATTTT.

This clonotype was counted many times. V is TRBV7-9 and J is TRBJ2-1; no clear D. The CDR3 loop spans 12 amino acids. With 1 base removed from V and 4 bases from J, the gap between germline ends came to 2 bases. Per germline, CDR1 SEHNR and CDR2 FQNEAQ (reference sequence). CDR3 region: CASSLDYNEQFF. CDR3 coding DNA: TGTGCCAGCAGCTTAGATTACAATGAGCAGTTCTTC. Full variable domain (rest looked up from reference TRBV7-9 and TRBJ2-1): DTGVSQNPRHKITKRGQNVTFRCDPISEHNRLYWYRQTLGQGPEFLTYFQNEAQLEKSRLLSDRFSAERPKGSFSTLEIQRTEQGDSAMYLCASSLDYNEQFFGPGTRLTVL.

As for this clonotype: In this CDR3 the conserved last residue, phenylalanine or tryptophan, is missing, so a read error is likely. This chain connects TRBV24-1 to TRBJ2-2, with D tentatively TRBD2 (5 bases). The CDR3 sequence is 17 residues long. CDR1 and CDR2 (germline): KGHDR, SFDVKD. V lost 4 bases to trimming and J lost 5 bases, with 19 bases between them. The CDR3 loop reads CATSDPGGTTGTGELFS. CDR3 DNA: TGTGCCACCAGTGACCCGGGTGGAACCACGGGAACCGGGGAGCTGTTTTCT.

A few counts support this clonotype. The V gene is TRBV20-1, the J gene TRBJ2-5, with D unclear. The CDR3 loop spans 11 amino acids. From germline, CDR1 is DFQATT and CDR2 SNEGSKA (reference sequence). The V and J ends lost 3 bases and 7 bases respectively, with 9 bases between them. The CDR3 sequence: CSASVVGTQYF. The DNA for the CDR3 is TGCAGTGCTAGTGTGGTGGGGACCCAGTACTTC.

The chain joins TRBV9 to TRBJ2-1; tentative D call: TRBD2 (5 bases). This CDR3 is built from 14 residues. V was pared by 3 bases and J by 7 bases, with 14 bases between. The germline CDR1 and CDR2 sequences are SGDLS and YYNGEE. The CDR3 here is CASSASGYGNEQFF. As DNA, the CDR3 is TGTGCCAGCAGCGCGTCGGGGTATGGAAATGAGCAGTTCTTC. Together with reference TRBV9 and TRBJ2-1, the CDR3 gives the full variable domain: DSGVTQTPKHLITATGQRVTLRCSPRSGDLSVYWYQQSLDQGLQFLIQYYNGEERAKGNILERFSAQQFPDLHSELNLSSLELGDSALYFCASSASGYGNEQFFGPGTRLTVL.

The chain links TRBV7-2 to TRBJ2-7, with 10 positions matching TRBD1. The J segment lost 9 bases and the V segment lost 5 bases, leaving 13 bases of the junction unmatched. In germline, CDR1 is SGHTA, CDR2 FQGNSA. This CDR3 contains 15 residues. The CDR3 sequence is CASSLGRDRGQVQYF. The CDR3 bases are TGTGCCAGCAGCCTCGGCCGAGACAGGGGGCAAGTGCAGTACTTC.

In this sample, this clonotype turned up many times. Mismatch with germline at one junction end may stem from a read error. The gene calls are TRBV6-5 and TRBJ2-1; 10 bases fit TRBD2. The CDR3 has 12 residues. Per germline, CDR1 MNHEY and CDR2 SVGAGI. CDR3 loop: CASSYGVGLAIF. CDR3 DNA sequence: TGTGCCAGCAGTTACGGGGTGGGACTAGCGATCTTC.

This clonotype was detected ten times or more. The V gene is TRBV5-1, the J gene TRBJ1-6; D not certain. V was clipped by 3 bases and J by 9 bases, with 7 bases between them. CDR1 SGHRS and CDR2 YFSETQ come from the germline V gene. The CDR3 contains 12 residues. In DNA form, the CDR3 reads TGCGCCAGCAGCTCGGGTCGTTCACCCCTCCACTTT. This sequence encodes CASSSGRSPLHF.

A few counts support this clonotype. The chain recombines TRBV5-1 with TRBJ2-7; no definite D call. Germline V lookup: CDR1 SGHRS, CDR2 YFSETQ. Deletions cut 4 bases from V and 2 bases from J, with 7 bases between. This CDR3 is 12 amino acids long. The chain's CDR3 is CASSEQTYEQYF. The CDR3 region has the DNA TGCGCCAGCAGCGAACAAACCTACGAGCAGTACTTC.

This clonotype was seen only a few times. The rearrangement uses TRBV7-3 and TRBJ2-1, with TRBD1 matching 9 bases. After removal of 5 bases from V and 12 bases from J, the junction contained 17 bases not matched to a gene. Germline V gene lookup returns CDR1 SGHTA and CDR2 FQGTGA. The CDR3 contains 16 residues. The CDR3 DNA follows: TGTGCCAGCAGCCCGACGGGACAGGGAGGGGATAACGGGCAGTTCTTC. It is translated as CASSPTGQGGDNGQFF.